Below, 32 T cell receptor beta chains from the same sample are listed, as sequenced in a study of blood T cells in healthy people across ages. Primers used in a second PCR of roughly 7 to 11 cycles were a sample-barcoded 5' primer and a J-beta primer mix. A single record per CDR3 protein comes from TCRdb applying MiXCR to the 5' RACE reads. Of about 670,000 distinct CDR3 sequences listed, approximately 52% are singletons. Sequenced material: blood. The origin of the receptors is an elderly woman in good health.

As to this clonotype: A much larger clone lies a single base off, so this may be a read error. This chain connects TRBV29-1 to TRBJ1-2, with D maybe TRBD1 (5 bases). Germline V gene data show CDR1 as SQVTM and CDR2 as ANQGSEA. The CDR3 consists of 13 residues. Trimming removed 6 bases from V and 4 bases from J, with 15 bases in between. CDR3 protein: CSVGRGPFYGYTF. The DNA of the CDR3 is TGCAGCGTGGGACGGGGCCCTTTCTATGGCTACACCTTC.

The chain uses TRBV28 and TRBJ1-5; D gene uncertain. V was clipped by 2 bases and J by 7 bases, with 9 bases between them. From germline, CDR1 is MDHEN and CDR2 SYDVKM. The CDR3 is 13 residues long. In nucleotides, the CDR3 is TGTGCCAGCAGTTTAGGGCGGTTCCAGCCCCAGCATTTT. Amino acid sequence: CASSLGRFQPQHF. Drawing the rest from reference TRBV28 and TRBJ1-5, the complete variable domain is DVKVTQSSRYLVKRTGEKVFLECVQDMDHENMFWYRQDPGLGLRLIYFSYDVKMKEKGDIPEGYSVSREKKERFSLILESASTNQTSMYLCASSLGRFQPQHFGDGTRLSIL.

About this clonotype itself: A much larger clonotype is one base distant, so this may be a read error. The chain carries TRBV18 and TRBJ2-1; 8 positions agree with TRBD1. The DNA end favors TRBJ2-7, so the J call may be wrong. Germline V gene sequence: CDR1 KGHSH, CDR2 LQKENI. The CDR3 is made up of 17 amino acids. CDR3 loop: CASSPSRQGYAYNEQYF. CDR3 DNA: TGTGCCAGCTCACCGAGCCGACAGGGGTACGCTTACAATGAGCAGTACTTC.

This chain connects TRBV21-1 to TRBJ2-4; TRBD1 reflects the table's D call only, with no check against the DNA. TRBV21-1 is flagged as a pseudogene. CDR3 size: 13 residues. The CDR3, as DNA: TGTGCCAGCAGCACCCGACAGCAAACTGAGCAGTACTTC. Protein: CASSTRQQTEQYF.

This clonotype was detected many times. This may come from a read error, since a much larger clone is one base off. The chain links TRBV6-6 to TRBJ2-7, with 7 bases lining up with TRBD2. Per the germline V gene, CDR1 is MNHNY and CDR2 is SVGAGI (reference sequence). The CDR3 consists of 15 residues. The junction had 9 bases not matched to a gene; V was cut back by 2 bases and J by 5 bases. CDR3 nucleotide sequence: TGTGCCAGCAGTTACGCGTCCAGCGGGATTAACGAGCAGTACTTC. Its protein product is CASSYASSGINEQYF.

This chain's CDR3 is CASSLEAGAHEQYF. CDR3 bases: TGTGCCAGCAGCTTAGAAGCGGGAGCGCACGAGCAGTACTTC. The chain joins TRBV7-6 to TRBJ2-4, with 8 bases fitting TRBD2. Matching the DNA end better, TRBJ2-7 makes the J call doubtful. The CDR3 contains 14 residues. Germline assignment: CDR1 SGHVS and CDR2 FNYEAQ.

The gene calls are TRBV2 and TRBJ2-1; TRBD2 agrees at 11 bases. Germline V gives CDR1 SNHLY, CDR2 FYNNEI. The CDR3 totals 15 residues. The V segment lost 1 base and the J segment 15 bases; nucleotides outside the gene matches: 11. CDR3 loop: CASSEGRLAGSGRFF. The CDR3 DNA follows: TGTGCCAGCAGTGAAGGGCGACTAGCGGGAAGCGGGCGGTTCTTC.

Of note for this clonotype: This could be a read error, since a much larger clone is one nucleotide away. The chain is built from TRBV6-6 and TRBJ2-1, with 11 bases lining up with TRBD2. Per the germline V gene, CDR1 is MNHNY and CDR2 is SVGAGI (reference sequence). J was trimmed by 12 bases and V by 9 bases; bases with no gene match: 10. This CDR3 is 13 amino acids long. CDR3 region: CASTGTSGSGQFF. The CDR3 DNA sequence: TGTGCCAGTACCGGGACTAGCGGTAGTGGGCAGTTCTTC.

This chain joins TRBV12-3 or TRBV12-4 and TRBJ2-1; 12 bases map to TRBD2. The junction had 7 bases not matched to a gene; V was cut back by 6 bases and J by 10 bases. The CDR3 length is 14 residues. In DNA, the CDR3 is TGTGCCAGCAGCCCTAGCGGGGGGGCGCCCGAGCAGTTCTTC. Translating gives CASSPSGGAPEQFF.

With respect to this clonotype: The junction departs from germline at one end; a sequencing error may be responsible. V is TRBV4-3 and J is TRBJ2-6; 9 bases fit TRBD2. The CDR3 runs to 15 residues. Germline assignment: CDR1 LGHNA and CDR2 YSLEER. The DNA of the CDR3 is TGCGCAAGCAGCAAGCGGGGGGCTGGGGCCAACGTCCTGACTTTC. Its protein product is CASSKRGAGANVLTF.

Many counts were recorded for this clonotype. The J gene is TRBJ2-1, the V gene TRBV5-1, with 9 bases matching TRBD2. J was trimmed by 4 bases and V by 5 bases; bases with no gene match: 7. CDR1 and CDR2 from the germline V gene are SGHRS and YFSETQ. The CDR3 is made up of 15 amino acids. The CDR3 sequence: CASSAGTSRYNEQFF. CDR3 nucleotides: TGCGCCAGCAGTGCCGGGACTAGCAGGTACAATGAGCAGTTCTTC.

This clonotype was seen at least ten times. The CDR3 here is CASPKAVLNEQFF. The CDR3 DNA sequence: TGCGCCAGCCCTAAAGCGGTATTAAATGAGCAGTTCTTC. The chain carries TRBV5-1 and TRBJ2-1, with D possibly being TRBD2 (5 bases). The V gene lost 7 bases and the J gene lost 7 bases, with 15 bases spanning the gap. Germline V lookup: CDR1 SGHRS, CDR2 YFSETQ. CDR3 length equals 13 residues.

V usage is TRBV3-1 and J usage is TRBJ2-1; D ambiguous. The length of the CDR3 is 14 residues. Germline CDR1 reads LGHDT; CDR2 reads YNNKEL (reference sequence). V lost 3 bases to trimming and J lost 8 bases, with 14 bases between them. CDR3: CASSHATGRDEQFF. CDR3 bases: TGTGCCAGCAGCCACGCGACTGGCCGCGATGAGCAGTTCTTC.

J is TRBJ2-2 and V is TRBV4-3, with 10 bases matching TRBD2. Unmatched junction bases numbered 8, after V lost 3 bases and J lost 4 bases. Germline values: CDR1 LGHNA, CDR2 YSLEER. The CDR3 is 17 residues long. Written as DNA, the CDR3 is TGCGCCAGCAGCCACAGGAGCGGGGGGGCCGGCACCGGGGAGCTGTTTTTT. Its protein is CASSHRSGGAGTGELFF.

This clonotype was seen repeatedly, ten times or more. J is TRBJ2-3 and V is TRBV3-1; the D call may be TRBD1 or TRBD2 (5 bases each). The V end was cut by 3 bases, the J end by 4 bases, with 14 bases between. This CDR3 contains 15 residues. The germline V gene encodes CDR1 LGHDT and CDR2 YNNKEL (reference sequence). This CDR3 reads CASSHGSRGPDTQYF. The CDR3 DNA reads TGTGCCAGCAGCCATGGAAGCCGGGGCCCAGATACGCAGTATTTT.

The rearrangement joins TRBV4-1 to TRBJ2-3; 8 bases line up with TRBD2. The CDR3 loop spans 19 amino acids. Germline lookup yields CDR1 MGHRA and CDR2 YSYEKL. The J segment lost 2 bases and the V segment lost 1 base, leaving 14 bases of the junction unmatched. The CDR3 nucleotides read TGCGCCAGCAGCCAAGGAGGTGGTTTAGCGGGGCCCGTCACAGATACGCAGTATTTT. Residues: CASSQGGGLAGPVTDTQYF.

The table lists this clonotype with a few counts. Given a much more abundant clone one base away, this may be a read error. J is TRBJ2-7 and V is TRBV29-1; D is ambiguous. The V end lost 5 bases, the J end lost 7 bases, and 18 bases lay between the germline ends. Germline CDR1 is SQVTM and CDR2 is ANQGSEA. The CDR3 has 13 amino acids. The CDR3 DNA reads TGCAGCGTTTCTAAGTCTATCCAAAATGAGCAGTACTTC. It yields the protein CSVSKSIQNEQYF.

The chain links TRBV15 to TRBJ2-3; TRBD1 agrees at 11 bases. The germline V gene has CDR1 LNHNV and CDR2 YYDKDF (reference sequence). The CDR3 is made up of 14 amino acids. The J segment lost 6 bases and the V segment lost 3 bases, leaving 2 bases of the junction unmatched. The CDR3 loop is CATSRGQGGDTQYF. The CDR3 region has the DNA TGTGCCACCAGCAGGGGACAGGGGGGGGATACGCAGTATTTT.

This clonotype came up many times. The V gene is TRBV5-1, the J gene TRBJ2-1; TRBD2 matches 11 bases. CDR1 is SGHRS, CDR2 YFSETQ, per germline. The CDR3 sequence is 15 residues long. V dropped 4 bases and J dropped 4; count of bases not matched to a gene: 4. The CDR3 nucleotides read TGCGCCAGCAGCCGACTAGCGGGGAGGTACAATGAGCAGTTCTTC. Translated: CASSRLAGRYNEQFF.

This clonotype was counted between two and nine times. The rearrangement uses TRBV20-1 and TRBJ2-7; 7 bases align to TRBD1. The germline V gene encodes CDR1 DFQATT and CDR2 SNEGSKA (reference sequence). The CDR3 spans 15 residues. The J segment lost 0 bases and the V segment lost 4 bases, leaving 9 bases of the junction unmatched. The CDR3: CSAISSTGSSYEQYF. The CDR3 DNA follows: TGCAGTGCTATTTCGTCGACAGGGAGCTCCTACGAGCAGTACTTC.

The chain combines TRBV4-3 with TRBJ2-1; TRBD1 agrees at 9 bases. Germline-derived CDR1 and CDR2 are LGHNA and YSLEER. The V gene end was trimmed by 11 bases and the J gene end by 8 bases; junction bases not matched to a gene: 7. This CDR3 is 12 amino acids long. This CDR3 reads CAGTTGGDEQFF. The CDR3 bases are TGCGCCGGAACGACAGGGGGGGATGAGCAGTTCTTC.

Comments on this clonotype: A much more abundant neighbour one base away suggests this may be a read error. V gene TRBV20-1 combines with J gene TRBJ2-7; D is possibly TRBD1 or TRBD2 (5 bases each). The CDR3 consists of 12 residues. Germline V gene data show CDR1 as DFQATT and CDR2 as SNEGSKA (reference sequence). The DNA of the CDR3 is TGCGGTGCAAAGGGACCATACTACGAGCAGTACTTC. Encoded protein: CGAKGPYYEQYF.

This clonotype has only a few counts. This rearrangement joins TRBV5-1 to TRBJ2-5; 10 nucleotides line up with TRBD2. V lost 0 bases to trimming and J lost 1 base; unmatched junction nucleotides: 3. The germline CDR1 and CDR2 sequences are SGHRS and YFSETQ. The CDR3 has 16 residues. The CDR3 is CASSLALAGVQETQYF. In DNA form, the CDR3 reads TGCGCCAGCAGCTTGGCGCTAGCGGGAGTCCAAGAGACCCAGTACTTC.

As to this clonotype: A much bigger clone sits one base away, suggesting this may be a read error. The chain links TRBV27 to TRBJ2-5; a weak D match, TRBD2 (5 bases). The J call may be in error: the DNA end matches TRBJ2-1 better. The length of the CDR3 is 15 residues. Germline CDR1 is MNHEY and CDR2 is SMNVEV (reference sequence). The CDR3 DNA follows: TGTGCCAGCAGTTTATACGGGTCGGATGGGGAGACCCAGTTCTTC. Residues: CASSLYGSDGETQFF.

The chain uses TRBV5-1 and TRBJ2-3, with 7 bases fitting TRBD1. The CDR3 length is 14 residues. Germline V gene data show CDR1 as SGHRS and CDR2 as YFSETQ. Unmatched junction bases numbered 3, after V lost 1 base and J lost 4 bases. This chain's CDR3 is CASSLQGVADTQYF. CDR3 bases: TGCGCCAGCAGCTTGCAGGGGGTGGCAGATACGCAGTATTTT.

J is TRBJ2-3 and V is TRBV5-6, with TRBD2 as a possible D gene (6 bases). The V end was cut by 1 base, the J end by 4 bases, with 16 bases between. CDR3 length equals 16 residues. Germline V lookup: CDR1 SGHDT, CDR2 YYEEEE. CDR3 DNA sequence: TGTGCCAGCAGCTTGCGGTCGCCGGGAGACTCAGATACGCAGTATTTT. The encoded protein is CASSLRSPGDSDTQYF.

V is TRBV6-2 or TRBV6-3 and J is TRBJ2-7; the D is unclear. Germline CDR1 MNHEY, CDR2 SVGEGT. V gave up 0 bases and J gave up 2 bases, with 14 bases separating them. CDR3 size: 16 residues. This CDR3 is CASSYSLGSLTYEQYF. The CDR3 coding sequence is TGTGCCAGCAGTTACTCCCTGGGTAGCCTCACCTACGAGCAGTACTTC.

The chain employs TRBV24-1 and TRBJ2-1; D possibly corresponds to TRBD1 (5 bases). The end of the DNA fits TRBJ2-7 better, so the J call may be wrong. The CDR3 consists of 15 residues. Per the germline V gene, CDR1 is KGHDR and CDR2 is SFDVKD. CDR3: CATSQRGQAYNEQYF. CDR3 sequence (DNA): TGTGCCACCAGTCAGCGTGGACAAGCCTACAATGAGCAGTACTTC.

CDR3 DNA sequence: TGTGCCAGCAGTGAGCCGGCAGTACAAGAGACCCAGTACTTC. It specifies CASSEPAVQETQYF. The chain combines TRBV25-1 with TRBJ2-5; D not certain. The CDR3 totals 14 residues. Germline CDR1 reads MGHDK; CDR2 reads SYGVNS. The V gene lost 3 bases and the J gene lost 2 bases, with 10 bases spanning the gap.

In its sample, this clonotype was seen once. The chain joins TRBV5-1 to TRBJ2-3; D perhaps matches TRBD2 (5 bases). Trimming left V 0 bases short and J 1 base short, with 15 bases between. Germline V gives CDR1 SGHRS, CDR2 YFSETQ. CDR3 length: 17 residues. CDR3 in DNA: TGCGCCAGCAGCTTGGCTGGCATAGGGAGAGGCACAGATACGCAGTATTTT. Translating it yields CASSLAGIGRGTDTQYF.

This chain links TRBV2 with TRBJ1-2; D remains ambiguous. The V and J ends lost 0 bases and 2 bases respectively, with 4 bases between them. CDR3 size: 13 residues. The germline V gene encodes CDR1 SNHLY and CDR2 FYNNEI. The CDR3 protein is CASSEAVNYGYTF. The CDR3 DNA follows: TGTGCCAGCAGTGAAGCGGTGAACTATGGCTACACCTTC.

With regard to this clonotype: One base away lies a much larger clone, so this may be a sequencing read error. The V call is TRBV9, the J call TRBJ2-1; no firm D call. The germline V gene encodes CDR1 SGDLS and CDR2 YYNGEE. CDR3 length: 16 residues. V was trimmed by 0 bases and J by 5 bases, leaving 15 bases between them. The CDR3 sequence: CASSVVRPRTHNEQFF. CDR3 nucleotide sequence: TGTGCCAGCAGCGTAGTTCGCCCGCGAACCCACAATGAGCAGTTCTTC. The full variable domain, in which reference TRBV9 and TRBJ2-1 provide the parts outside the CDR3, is DSGVTQTPKHLITATGQRVTLRCSPRSGDLSVYWYQQSLDQGLQFLIQYYNGEERAKGNILERFSAQQFPDLHSELNLSSLELGDSALYFCASSVVRPRTHNEQFFGPGTRLTVL.